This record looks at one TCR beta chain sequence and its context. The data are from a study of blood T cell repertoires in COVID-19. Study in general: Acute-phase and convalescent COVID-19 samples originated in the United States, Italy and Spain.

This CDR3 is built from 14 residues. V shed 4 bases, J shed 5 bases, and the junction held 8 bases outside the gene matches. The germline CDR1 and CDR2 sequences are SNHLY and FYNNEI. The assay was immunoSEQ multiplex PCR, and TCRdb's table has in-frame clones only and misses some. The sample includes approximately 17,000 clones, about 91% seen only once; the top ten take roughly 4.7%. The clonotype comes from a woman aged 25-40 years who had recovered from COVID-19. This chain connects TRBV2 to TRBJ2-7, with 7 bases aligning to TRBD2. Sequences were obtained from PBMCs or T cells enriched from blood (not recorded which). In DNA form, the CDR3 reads TGTGCCAGCAGTGGGGGACCGCGGGGGAACGAGCAGTACTTC. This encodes CASSGGPRGNEQYF.